This T cell receptor beta chain was captured in a study of sequential checkpoint blockade in melanoma. Study details: Randomization was 1:1 between first-line nivolumab→ipilimumab and ipilimumab→nivolumab.

Data came from immunoSEQ multiplex PCR; TCRdb stores just in-frame clones and leaves some out. Of 15,000 to 20,000 clones in the sample, approximately 66% are singletons; the top ten hold over 10%. The CDR3 covers 15 residues. Losses at the gene ends were 3 bases for V and 6 bases for J; bases not matched to a gene: 11. Germline CDR1 is SGDLS and CDR2 is YYNGEE. The treatment here: randomized to nivolumab then ipilimumab (arm A) or the reverse (arm B). The sample was CD8+ T cells sorted from blood (inferred from file names), taken from a patient given nivolumab and ipilimumab in sequence. This TCR was sampled from a human donor with melanoma. The V gene is TRBV9, the J gene TRBJ2-7; 8 bases fit TRBD2. CDR3 nucleotide sequence: TGTGCCAGCAGCGCATCGACGGGACTAGTAAGCGAGCAGTACTTC. This sequence encodes CASSASTGLVSEQYF.